This passage covers 29 T cell receptor beta chains from one sample sequenced in a study of T cell responses to AZD1222 COVID-19 vaccine. The repertoire was sequenced with immunoSEQ multiplex PCR; TCRdb's copy has only in-frame clones and lacks some. This table holds some 96,000 clones, roughly 90% found once. Specimen: peripheral blood, collected on day 0 of AZD1222 vaccination. The source of these receptors is an adult in good health.

The chain recombines TRBV28 with TRBJ2-3; 7 positions agree with TRBD2. The CDR3 sequence is 14 residues long. V lost 3 bases to trimming and J lost 8 bases; unmatched junction nucleotides: 8. The germline V gene has CDR1 MDHEN and CDR2 SYDVKM. CDR3 amino acids: CASSLSFREGTQYF. CDR3 DNA: TGTGCCAGCAGTTTGTCCTTTAGGGAGGGTACGCAGTATTTT.

This clone has only a few counts. The chain uses TRBV6-4 and TRBJ1-1; D might be TRBD1 (5 bases). From germline, CDR1 is MRHNA and CDR2 SNTAGT. CDR3 length: 14 residues. With 5 bases removed from V and 3 bases from J, the gap between germline ends came to 13 bases. The DNA of the CDR3 is TGTGCCAGCAGTATCAGGGTTGATCACACTGAAGCTTTCTTT. Protein product: CASSIRVDHTEAFF.

V usage is TRBV19 and J usage is TRBJ2-2; D uncertain. The CDR3 length is 15 residues. Trimming pared 3 bases from V and 2 bases from J, leaving 10 bases between. CDR1 LNHDA and CDR2 SQIVND come from the germline V gene (reference sequence). The CDR3 loop reads CASSILRINTGELFF. Here the CDR3 DNA reads TGTGCCAGTAGTATTTTAAGGATTAACACCGGGGAGCTGTTTTTT.

This clone was seen a single time. The V and J genes are TRBV28 and TRBJ2-7; the D is unclear. CDR3 length: 16 amino acids. CDR1 is MDHEN and CDR2 is SYDVKM in the germline V gene. The V and J ends lost 6 bases and 4 bases respectively, with 22 bases between them. The DNA of the CDR3 is TGTGCCAGCAGCCCCGTGGTGGGGTCCCCGATTTACGAGCAGTACTTC. It translates to CASSPVVGSPIYEQYF.

In its sample, this clone was seen once. The CDR3 DNA follows: TGTGCCAGCAGCCAAGACTCTACTAGCGGCCAAGAGACCCAGTACTTC. Encoded protein: CASSQDSTSGQETQYF. The rearrangement joins TRBV3-1 (or the pseudogene TRBV3-2) to TRBJ2-5; 8 bases line up with TRBD2. Looked up from germline, CDR1 is LGHDT and CDR2 is YNNKEL (reference sequence). The CDR3 runs to 16 residues. V shed 0 bases, J shed 1 base, and the junction held 4 bases outside the gene matches.

The chain has TRBV15 and TRBJ2-1, with 10 bases aligning to TRBD2. Germline V gene sequence: CDR1 LNHNV, CDR2 YYDKDF (reference sequence). The CDR3 contains 15 residues. V was clipped by 8 bases and J by 6 bases; unmatched bases: 10. CDR3 loop: CATLSGRRASNEQFF. The CDR3 DNA is TGTGCCACCCTTAGCGGGAGGAGAGCCAGCAATGAGCAGTTCTTC.

J is TRBJ2-2 and V is TRBV2; TRBD2 aligns across 7 bases. Losses at the gene ends were 6 bases for V and 4 bases for J; bases not matched to a gene: 11. The CDR3 loop spans 16 amino acids. From germline, CDR1 is SNHLY and CDR2 FYNNEI. The CDR3 nucleotides read TGTGCCAGCAGGGCTCTGGGCGGGAGAGGCACCGGGGAGCTGTTTTTT. This encodes CASRALGGRGTGELFF.

The gene calls are TRBV7-8 and TRBJ2-1; no reliable D call. The germline CDR1 and CDR2 sequences are SGHVS and FQNEAQ. The CDR3 length is 16 residues. Between the trimmed V and J ends, which lost 2 bases and 0 bases, there was a span of 11 bases. The CDR3 protein is CASSLNPQGSYNEQFF. CDR3 in DNA: TGTGCCAGCAGCTTAAATCCGCAAGGCTCCTACAATGAGCAGTTCTTC.

J is TRBJ2-7 and V is TRBV3-1 (or the pseudogene TRBV3-2); D gene ambiguous. V shed 4 bases and J shed 0 bases, with 13 bases lying between them. In germline, CDR1 is LGHDT, CDR2 YNNKEL (reference sequence). The CDR3 has 15 amino acids. The CDR3 coding sequence is TGTGCCAGCAGCCCCCGCTTAGGCCGCTCCTACGAGCAGTACTTC. Translating gives CASSPRLGRSYEQYF.

The rearrangement links TRBV7-9 to TRBJ1-1; no clear D gene. The germline CDR1 and CDR2 sequences are SEHNR and FQNEAQ (reference sequence). The CDR3 totals 14 residues. V lost 5 bases and J 3 bases, leaving 13 bases between the germline ends. The CDR3 bases are TGTGCCAGCAGCCGATGGTCAGATGACACTGAAGCTTTCTTT. This codes for CASSRWSDDTEAFF. Full variable domain (rest looked up from reference TRBV7-9 and TRBJ1-1): DTGVSQNPRHKITKRGQNVTFRCDPISEHNRLYWYRQTLGQGPEFLTYFQNEAQLEKSRLLSDRFSAERPKGSFSTLEIQRTEQGDSAMYLCASSRWSDDTEAFFGQGTRLTVV.

The chain uses TRBV21-1 and TRBJ1-1; the DNA was not used to check the table's D call, TRBD1. TRBV21-1 is a pseudogene. This CDR3 comprises 14 residues. The CDR3 nucleotides read TGTGCCAGCAGCAAAAAGCAGGGGAACACTGAAGCTTTCTTT. The encoded protein is CASSKKQGNTEAFF.

The chain carries TRBV11-2 and TRBJ2-1; 16 bases map to TRBD2. V lost 6 bases and J lost 5; bases outside the gene matches: 19. CDR3 length: 21 residues. Germline CDR1 is SGHAT and CDR2 is FQNNGV. CDR3 sequence: CASSYTSGTSGRVYVNNEQFF. DNA for the CDR3: TGTGCCAGCAGTTACACATCCGGGACTAGCGGGAGGGTATATGTGAACAATGAGCAGTTCTTC.

The chain combines TRBV7-2 with TRBJ2-3, with TRBD2 matching 10 bases. Germline trimming cut 4 bases from V and 0 bases from J; bases unmatched to any gene: 4. Per the germline V gene, CDR1 is SGHTA and CDR2 is FQGNSA. This CDR3 comprises 16 residues. The chain's CDR3 is CASSSLGLASTDTQYF. The CDR3 DNA follows: TGTGCCAGCAGCTCGCTGGGACTAGCGAGCACAGATACGCAGTATTTT.

The chain has TRBV19 and TRBJ2-3, with D possibly being TRBD1 (6 bases). Trimming removed 6 bases at V and 0 bases at J, with 19 bases between. The CDR3 totals 17 residues. Germline values: CDR1 LNHDA, CDR2 SQIVND (reference sequence). CDR3 nucleotides: TGTGCCAGTAGCCCTTTCACAGGGAACCCTAGCACAGATACGCAGTATTTT. Translating gives CASSPFTGNPSTDTQYF.

This rearrangement joins TRBV19 to TRBJ1-4; TRBD1 matches at 9 bases. V lost 7 bases, J lost 8 bases, and 2 bases stayed unmatched. Germline CDR1 and CDR2: LNHDA and SQIVND (reference sequence). The CDR3 totals 12 residues. The CDR3 sequence is CASMGTGEKLFF. The CDR3 DNA sequence: TGTGCCAGTATGGGGACAGGGGAAAAACTGTTTTTT.

The rearrangement links TRBV29-1 to TRBJ2-3; D call uncertain. The CDR3 totals 13 residues. Between the trimmed V and J ends, which lost 0 bases and 8 bases, there was a span of 12 bases. Per germline, CDR1 SQVTM and CDR2 ANQGSEA. CDR3 DNA: TGCAGCGTTGAAGATTTTCAAGTAGGTACGCAGTATTTT. Translation gives CSVEDFQVGTQYF.

This chain connects TRBV18 to TRBJ1-5; 7 nucleotides agree with TRBD1. V shed 6 bases and J 3 bases; nucleotides not matched to a gene: 5. This CDR3 spans 14 amino acids. Germline CDR1 reads KGHSH; CDR2 reads LQKENI. The CDR3 DNA is TGTGCCAGCTCTCCAGGGGGGGACAATCAGCCCCAGCATTTT. Translating it yields CASSPGGDNQPQHF.

The chain couples TRBV7-3 to TRBJ2-6; no clear D gene. V gave up 0 bases and J gave up 2 bases, with 8 bases separating them. Per germline, CDR1 SGHTA and CDR2 FQGTGA. This CDR3 has 16 amino acids. CDR3 DNA sequence: TGTGCCAGCAGCTTAACTAGATCGGCTGGGGCCAACGTCCTGACTTTC. Encoded protein: CASSLTRSAGANVLTF.

The J gene is TRBJ2-2, the V gene TRBV19; 8 bases are a match to TRBD2. The CDR3 has 15 residues. Germline CDR1 reads LNHDA; CDR2 reads SQIVND (reference sequence). Unmatched junction bases numbered 6, after V lost 4 bases and J lost 5 bases. The CDR3: CASSRAGAGTGELFF. As DNA, the CDR3 is TGTGCCAGTAGTAGAGCGGGGGCAGGGACCGGGGAGCTGTTTTTT.

The chain uses TRBV28 and TRBJ1-6; D is perhaps TRBD1 (5 bases). The V gene's germline CDR1 is MDHEN and CDR2 SYDVKM. The CDR3 length is 16 residues. The ends were cut back, 2 bases at V and 6 bases at J, with 14 bases in the middle. Here the CDR3 reads CASSLHIGGGNSPLHF. In DNA, the CDR3 is TGTGCCAGCAGTTTACATATTGGGGGGGGTAATTCACCCCTCCACTTT.

This clone was detected once. The gene calls are TRBV19 and TRBJ2-5; 8 bases fit TRBD1. The CDR3 contains 13 residues. Germline CDR1 LNHDA, CDR2 SQIVND (reference sequence). The V segment lost 6 bases and the J segment 1 base; nucleotides outside the gene matches: 1. CDR3 coding DNA: TGTGCCAGTAGGGGGACAGGCCAAGAGACCCAGTACTTC. As protein: CASRGTGQETQYF.

The chain has TRBV3-1 (or the pseudogene TRBV3-2) and TRBJ2-3, with D unresolved. V lost 1 base to trimming and J lost 0 bases, with 8 bases between them. The CDR3 has 15 residues. The germline V gene encodes CDR1 LGHDT and CDR2 YNNKEL (reference sequence). Here the CDR3 DNA reads TGTGCCAGCAGCCAAGTTTGGCAGAGCACAGATACGCAGTATTTT. Amino acid sequence: CASSQVWQSTDTQYF.

The chain recombines TRBV19 with TRBJ2-7; D unresolved. The V and J ends lost 3 bases and 1 base respectively, with 10 bases between them. From germline, CDR1 is LNHDA and CDR2 SQIVND (reference sequence). The CDR3 consists of 14 residues. CDR3 residues: CASSIAAESYEQYF. The CDR3 nucleotides are TGTGCCAGTAGTATCGCGGCGGAATCCTACGAGCAGTACTTC.

V usage is TRBV28 and J usage is TRBJ2-7; 11 bases align to TRBD1. This CDR3 is built from 15 residues. In germline, CDR1 is MDHEN, CDR2 SYDVKM. V lost 3 bases, J lost 3 bases, and 4 bases stayed unmatched. The DNA of the CDR3 is TGTGCCAGCAGTTTCTCGGGACAGGGGGACTACGAGCAGTACTTC. This translates into CASSFSGQGDYEQYF. Full variable domain (outside the CDR3, taken from reference TRBV28 and TRBJ2-7): DVKVTQSSRYLVKRTGEKVFLECVQDMDHENMFWYRQDPGLGLRLIYFSYDVKMKEKGDIPEGYSVSREKKERFSLILESASTNQTSMYLCASSFSGQGDYEQYFGPGTRLTVT.

V usage is TRBV11-3 and J usage is TRBJ1-1, with 7 bases that match TRBD1. Germline loops: CDR1 SGHNT, CDR2 YENEEA. J lost 8 bases, V lost 1 base, and 4 bases had no gene match. The CDR3 has 13 amino acids. CDR3 in amino acids: CASSLVQGGEAFF. The CDR3 nucleotides are TGTGCCAGCAGCTTAGTTCAAGGGGGCGAAGCTTTCTTT. The full variable domain, completed using reference TRBV11-3 and TRBJ1-1, is EAGVVQSPRYKIIEKKQPVAFWCNPISGHNTLYWYLQNLGQGPELLIRYENEEAVDDSQLPKDRFSAERLKGVDSTLKIQPAELGDSAVYLCASSLVQGGEAFFGQGTRLTVV.

The genes are TRBV6-1 and TRBJ1-3; D call uncertain. The length of the CDR3 is 14 residues. Between the trimmed V and J ends, which lost 1 base and 0 bases, there was a span of 4 bases. Germline V CDR1 and CDR2: MNHNS, SASEGT. The CDR3 reads CASSEGVSGNTIYF. The CDR3 coding sequence is TGTGCCAGCAGTGAAGGGGTCTCTGGAAACACCATATATTTT.

This clone is a singleton in its sample. The rearrangement joins TRBV4-1 to TRBJ2-7, with TRBD1 as a possible D gene (6 bases). Trimming removed 2 bases from V and 2 bases from J, with 10 bases in between. CDR1 and CDR2 from the germline V gene are MGHRA and YSYEKL. The CDR3 is 14 amino acids. The CDR3 DNA sequence: TGCGCCAGCAGCCAATCAGGGGTTGCCTACGAGCAGTACTTC. Its translation is CASSQSGVAYEQYF.

The sample holds one count of this clone. This rearrangement joins TRBV19 to TRBJ1-4; no reliable D call. The CDR3 totals 14 residues. Trimming cost V 1 base and J 4 bases, with 7 bases left between them. From germline, CDR1 is LNHDA and CDR2 SQIVND (reference sequence). The CDR3, as DNA: TGTGCCAGTAGTATAGGACGGAGTAATGAAAAACTGTTTTTT. Translating gives CASSIGRSNEKLFF. Supplemented by reference TRBV19 and TRBJ1-4, the full variable domain reads DGGITQSPKYLFRKEGQNVTLSCEQNLNHDAMYWYRQDPGQGLRLIYYSQIVNDFQKGDIAEGYSVSREKKESFPLTVTSAQKNPTAFYLCASSIGRSNEKLFFGSGTQLSVL.

This clone occurred once. This sequence joins TRBV5-1 and TRBJ2-7; tentatively, D is TRBD2 (5 bases). The ends were cut back, 0 bases at V and 5 bases at J, with 12 bases in the middle. This CDR3 is 14 amino acids long. Germline assignment: CDR1 SGHRS and CDR2 YFSETQ. CDR3 loop: CASSLGHISDEQYF. The CDR3 nucleotides are TGCGCCAGCAGCTTGGGACATATTAGCGACGAGCAGTACTTC.